The 28 T cell receptor beta chains listed next were all sequenced from one sample in a study of cytomegalovirus exposure and HLA in healthy donors. The PCR ran on 60 Vbeta and 13 Jbeta primers. Produced via immunoSEQ multiplex PCR; TCRdb's table is partial and in-frame only. The data show 35,000 to 55,000 clones, with approximately 78% seen just once and 3.4% held by the top ten. The material sequenced was PBMCs. The source is a young woman in good health and CMV-seronegative.

The CDR3 here is CASSLLGGTVGYTF. The CDR3 coding sequence is TGCGCCAGCAGCTTGCTAGGGGGTACGGTTGGCTACACCTTC. The rearrangement uses TRBV5-1 and TRBJ1-2; D perhaps matches TRBD1 (6 bases). The CDR3 has 14 amino acids. The ends were cut back, 1 base at V and 7 bases at J, with 14 bases in the middle. Germline V lookup: CDR1 SGHRS, CDR2 YFSETQ.

The chain has TRBV27 and TRBJ1-2, with 10 bases identical to TRBD1. CDR1 and CDR2 (germline): MNHEY, SMNVEV (reference sequence). V lost 7 bases, J lost 4 bases, and 6 bases stayed unmatched. This CDR3 spans 14 amino acids. DNA for the CDR3: TGTGCCAGCACCCAGACAGGGGGCAGCTATGGCTACACCTTC. As protein: CASTQTGGSYGYTF.

The rearrangement links TRBV30 to TRBJ2-7; no firm D call. The germline V gene has CDR1 GTSNPN and CDR2 SVGIG (reference sequence). The CDR3 has 15 residues. With 2 bases removed from V and 6 bases from J, the gap between germline ends came to 20 bases. CDR3 nucleotides: TGTGCCTGGAGTCCTTACCGCGACATGTCTGTCGAGCAGTACTTC. Translated, it gives CAWSPYRDMSVEQYF.

This chain uses TRBV19 with TRBJ1-4; unclear D gene. Germline assignment: CDR1 LNHDA and CDR2 SQIVND (reference sequence). V was pared by 8 bases and J by 7 bases, with 14 bases between. The CDR3 is 13 amino acids. The CDR3 reads CASSPGYREKLFF. The CDR3 coding sequence is TGTGCCAGTTCCCCGGGGTATCGTGAAAAACTGTTTTTT.

This clone counts as medium-sized. V and J are TRBV6-1 and TRBJ1-3, with D hard to call. Germline CDR1 is MNHNS and CDR2 is SASEGT. The CDR3 totals 15 residues. V lost 0 bases, J lost 4 bases, and 10 bases lay in between. The chain's CDR3 is CASSEAFGEGNTIYF. For the CDR3, the DNA is TGTGCCAGCAGTGAAGCTTTTGGTGAGGGAAACACCATATATTTT.

This chain links TRBV7-8 with TRBJ2-7; D not certain. This CDR3 contains 12 residues. Trimming took off 1 base at V and 4 bases at J, with 5 bases between the two ends. Looked up from germline, CDR1 is SGHVS and CDR2 is FQNEAQ. Here the CDR3 DNA reads TGTGCCAGCAGCTTAGGGAGATACGAGCAGTACTTC. Protein: CASSLGRYEQYF.

The V and J genes are TRBV7-3 and TRBJ2-1; 14 bases fit TRBD2. Trimming cost V 1 base and J 15 bases; bases outside gene matches: 5. This CDR3 has 14 amino acids. Germline-derived CDR1 and CDR2 are SGHTA and FQGTGA. The CDR3: CASSLRGTSGSMFF. For the CDR3, the DNA is TGTGCCAGCAGCTTAAGAGGGACTAGCGGGAGCATGTTCTTC.

This chain joins TRBV5-1 and TRBJ2-1; 7 bases are shared with TRBD1. This CDR3 is 15 amino acids long. Germline trimming cut 3 bases from V and 6 bases from J; bases unmatched to any gene: 9. Germline V gene lookup returns CDR1 SGHRS and CDR2 YFSETQ. The CDR3 DNA follows: TGCGCCAGCAGCTCCCGACAGGGTTCCACCAATGAGCAGTTCTTC. Amino acids: CASSSRQGSTNEQFF.

This clone was observed once. The chain links TRBV29-1 to TRBJ1-2, with D unclear. The CDR3 loop spans 12 amino acids. The V gene's germline CDR1 is SQVTM and CDR2 ANQGSEA. The ends were cut back, 4 bases at V and 3 bases at J, with 9 bases in the middle. The chain's CDR3 is CSVGSVDYGYTF. The CDR3 coding sequence is TGCAGCGTTGGAAGCGTTGACTATGGCTACACCTTC.

The J gene is TRBJ2-5, the V gene TRBV7-8; 7 positions agree with TRBD1. In germline, CDR1 is SGHVS, CDR2 FQNEAQ. Unmatched junction bases numbered 0, after V lost 3 bases and J lost 5 bases. The CDR3 length is 12 residues. CDR3 protein: CASSFRGETQYF. For the CDR3, the DNA is TGTGCCAGCAGCTTCAGGGGGGAGACCCAGTACTTC.

This clone was seen only a few times. This sequence joins TRBV6-1 and TRBJ2-5; D unresolved. The CDR3 covers 13 residues. V lost 5 bases and J lost 5, with 12 bases in between. CDR1 MNHNS and CDR2 SASEGT come from the germline V gene. The CDR3 sequence: CASSPSNPETQYF. CDR3 sequence (DNA): TGTGCCAGCAGTCCGAGTAACCCCGAGACCCAGTACTTC.

CDR3 coding DNA: TGCAGCGTAACTAGCGGGAGCTCCTACGAGCAGTACTTC. Protein sequence: CSVTSGSSYEQYF. V gene TRBV29-1 combines with J gene TRBJ2-5; 11 nucleotides match TRBD2. The last part of the DNA fits TRBJ2-7 better; the J call may be wrong. The CDR3 extends over 13 amino acids. Germline V gene lookup returns CDR1 SQVTM and CDR2 ANQGSEA.

The chain recombines TRBV4-1 with TRBJ2-7; D gene unclear. The ends were cut back, 0 bases at V and 3 bases at J, with 6 bases in the middle. Germline lookup yields CDR1 MGHRA and CDR2 YSYEKL. This CDR3 spans 13 amino acids. CDR3 protein: CASSQEIFYEQYF. The DNA for the CDR3 is TGCGCCAGCAGCCAAGAAATCTTCTACGAGCAGTACTTC.

This clone has only a few counts. The gene calls are TRBV6-4 and TRBJ2-5, with 10 bases identical to TRBD2. The J segment lost 4 bases and the V segment lost 0 bases, leaving 2 bases of the junction unmatched. The CDR3 runs 15 residues. Germline loops: CDR1 MRHNA, CDR2 SNTAGT. The CDR3 reads CASSDSAGGPETQYF. The CDR3 DNA follows: TGTGCCAGCAGTGACTCAGCGGGAGGGCCAGAGACCCAGTACTTC.

This clone has a handful of counts. The chain links TRBV29-1 to TRBJ2-1; perhaps TRBD2 as D (6 bases). CDR1 and CDR2 (germline): SQVTM, ANQGSEA. This CDR3 is built from 14 residues. With 3 bases removed from V and 2 bases from J, the gap between germline ends came to 11 bases. The CDR3 nucleotides are TGCAGCGTTGACGGCGGGGCAGCCTACAATGAGCAGTTCTTC. The encoded protein is CSVDGGAAYNEQFF.

In its sample, this clone was seen a few times. V usage is TRBV5-6 and J usage is TRBJ1-1, with 8 bases aligning to TRBD1. The CDR3 length is 11 residues. Losses at the gene ends were 8 bases for V and 6 bases for J; bases not matched to a gene: 3. Germline V lookup: CDR1 SGHDT, CDR2 YYEEEE. CDR3 in DNA: TGTGCCAGTCAACAGGGGGCTGAAGCTTTCTTT. Translation: CASQQGAEAFF.

V gene TRBV28 combines with J gene TRBJ1-2; D is perhaps TRBD1 (6 bases). The CDR3 sequence is 14 residues long. Per the germline V gene, CDR1 is MDHEN and CDR2 is SYDVKM. Trimming removed 6 bases at V and 4 bases at J, with 15 bases between. CDR3 bases: TGTGCCAGCAGCCCCGCGGGGGCGACCTATGGCTACACCTTC. This gives the protein CASSPAGATYGYTF.

The chain has TRBV7-8 and TRBJ1-5; 10 bases fit TRBD1. V was clipped by 2 bases and J by 6 bases; unmatched bases: 7. The CDR3 totals 16 residues. Looked up from germline, CDR1 is SGHVS and CDR2 is FQNEAQ. DNA for the CDR3: TGTGCCAGCAGCTTAAGGAGACAGGGGGCAGGTCAGCCCCAGCATTTT. Translated, it gives CASSLRRQGAGQPQHF.

This clone was counted only a few times. This chain uses TRBV7-2 with TRBJ1-2; weak D call: TRBD1 (6 bases). Germline V gene sequence: CDR1 SGHTA, CDR2 FQGNSA. This CDR3 comprises 15 residues. Between the trimmed V and J ends, which lost 5 bases and 0 bases, there was a span of 13 bases. For the CDR3, the DNA is TGTGCCAGCAGCCCTAGGACAGCTACTAACTATGGCTACACCTTC. Translating it yields CASSPRTATNYGYTF. Supplemented by reference TRBV7-2 and TRBJ1-2, the full variable domain reads GAGVSQSPSNKVTEKGKDVELRCDPISGHTALYWYRQSLGQGLEFLIYFQGNSAPDKSGLPSDRFSAERTGGSVSTLTIQRTQQEDSAVYLCASSPRTATNYGYTFGSGTRLTVV.

The V call is TRBV28, the J call TRBJ1-5; D gene uncertain. Trimming cost V 3 bases and J 3 bases, with 9 bases left between them. This CDR3 has 14 residues. The germline gives CDR1 MDHEN, CDR2 SYDVKM. CDR3 sequence (DNA): TGTGCCAGCAGTTTTTCGCTAAACAATCAGCCCCAGCATTTT. Translation gives CASSFSLNNQPQHF.

The genes are TRBV2 and TRBJ2-7; 11 bases agree with TRBD1. The CDR3 covers 17 residues. Germline CDR1 reads SNHLY; CDR2 reads FYNNEI. Trimming cost V 7 bases and J 1 base; bases outside gene matches: 12. For the CDR3, the DNA is TGTGCCAGCACCTCTGGGACAGGGGGTTCGTTATCCTACGAGCAGTACTTC. It specifies CASTSGTGGSLSYEQYF. Full variable domain (outside the CDR3, taken from reference TRBV2 and TRBJ2-7): EPEVTQTPSHQVTQMGQEVILRCVPISNHLYFYWYRQILGQKVEFLVSFYNNEISEKSEIFDDQFSVERPDGSNFTLKIRSTKLEDSAMYFCASTSGTGGSLSYEQYFGPGTRLTVT.

The chain employs TRBV6-1 and TRBJ1-1; D not resolved. The germline V and J ends were trimmed by 6 bases and 1 base, with 6 bases remaining between them. CDR3 length: 12 amino acids. CDR1 is MNHNS, CDR2 SASEGT, per germline. The DNA for the CDR3 is TGTGCCAGCAGAACAGCGAACACTGAAGCTTTCTTT. Its protein product is CASRTANTEAFF.

V gene TRBV7-9 combines with J gene TRBJ2-5; no firm D call. The CDR3 totals 14 residues. Germline V gives CDR1 SEHNR, CDR2 FQNEAQ (reference sequence). Trimming removed 4 bases from V and 5 bases from J, with 14 bases in between. CDR3 sequence: CASSSGVFGETQYF. The CDR3 region has the DNA TGTGCCAGCAGCTCCGGAGTCTTCGGGGAGACCCAGTACTTC.

The chain is built from TRBV19 and TRBJ1-2; possible D gene TRBD1, 5 bases. The V end was cut by 10 bases, the J end by 6 bases, with 12 bases between. CDR1 and CDR2 from the germline V gene are LNHDA and SQIVND (reference sequence). The CDR3 has 11 amino acids. The CDR3, as DNA: TGTGCCACCCTTAGGGGCGATGGCTACACCTTC. The encoded protein is CATLRGDGYTF.

In its sample, this clone was seen once. J is TRBJ2-2 and V is TRBV30; the match to TRBD1 covers 7 bases. The germline V gene has CDR1 GTSNPN and CDR2 SVGIG (reference sequence). The CDR3 loop spans 14 amino acids. V lost 5 bases to trimming and J lost 6 bases; unmatched junction nucleotides: 9. CDR3 nucleotide sequence: TGTGCCTGGGAGACAGGGACCGTTCCCGGGGAGCTGTTTTTT. It yields the protein CAWETGTVPGELFF. Full variable domain (missing parts from reference TRBV30 and TRBJ2-2): SQTIHQWPATLVQPVGSPLSLECTVEGTSNPNLYWYRQAAGRGLQLLFYSVGIGQISSEVPQNLSASRPQDRQFILSSKKLLLSDSGFYLCAWETGTVPGELFFGEGSRLTVL.

The rearrangement links TRBV30 to TRBJ2-1; TRBD2 agrees at 8 bases. The V gene's germline CDR1 is GTSNPN and CDR2 SVGIG (reference sequence). V lost 4 bases, J lost 6 bases, and 8 bases stayed unmatched. This CDR3 contains 14 residues. The CDR3 sequence is CAWTYYGRANEQFF. The CDR3, as DNA: TGTGCCTGGACCTACTACGGGAGGGCCAATGAGCAGTTCTTC.

The chain uses TRBV5-8 and TRBJ2-7, with TRBD2 identical over 7 bases. Germline V CDR1 and CDR2: SGHTS, YDEGEE. The ends lost 0 bases at V and 4 bases at J; junction bases unmatched: 7. The CDR3 totals 15 residues. CDR3 bases: TGTGCCAGCAGCTTGGATGGGGGGAGGGGATACGAGCAGTACTTC. This gives the protein CASSLDGGRGYEQYF.

V is TRBV4-1 and J is TRBJ1-2, with 7 bases matching TRBD1. The germline V gene has CDR1 MGHRA and CDR2 YSYEKL. With V trimmed by 3 bases and J by 0 bases, 7 bases remained unmatched. CDR3 length equals 16 residues. The CDR3, as DNA: TGCGCCAGCAGCCAGACGGGACAGTCAGCTAACTATGGCTACACCTTC. It is translated as CASSQTGQSANYGYTF.